These 18 T cell receptor beta chains originate from one sample sequenced in a study of T cell responses to AZD1222 COVID-19 vaccine. The data were produced by immunoSEQ multiplex PCR, yet TCRdb's version contains in-frame clones alone and is incomplete. The sample gives roughly 34,000 clones, 85% to 90% of which show up once; roughly 7% is in the top ten. Sequenced here: peripheral blood, sampled on day 0 of AZD1222 vaccination. These receptors came from an adult in good health.

As regards this clone: One end of the junction does not line up with germline, which may come from a read error. The V call is TRBV18, the J call TRBJ2-4; TRBD2 matches 8 bases. Germline V gene sequence: CDR1 KGHSH, CDR2 LQKENI. The CDR3 loop spans 12 amino acids. For the CDR3, the DNA is TGTGCCAGCTCGTCGGGAGGGCCCATGAGGGACTTC. This translates into CASSSGGPMRDF.

The J gene is TRBJ2-6, the V gene TRBV19; a possible D gene is TRBD2 (6 bases). The germline CDR1 and CDR2 sequences are LNHDA and SQIVND (reference sequence). This CDR3 spans 16 amino acids. V gave up 8 bases and J gave up 3 bases, with 17 bases separating them. The CDR3 coding sequence is TGTGCCAGTCTCGACATGGGAGGAGGTGGGGCCAACGTCCTGACTTTC. It encodes CASLDMGGGGANVLTF.

The V gene is TRBV24-1, the J gene TRBJ2-7, with 14 bases aligning to TRBD2. The CDR3 totals 16 residues. Germline loops: CDR1 KGHDR, CDR2 SFDVKD. The ends lost 4 bases at V and 7 bases at J; junction bases unmatched: 8. The CDR3 region has the DNA TGTGCCACCAGTGAGGGCGGGACTAGCGGGAGCGTAGAGCAGTACTTC. This sequence encodes CATSEGGTSGSVEQYF.

The chain uses TRBV7-3 and TRBJ2-7; 7 positions agree with TRBD1. Unmatched junction bases numbered 6, after V lost 5 bases and J lost 2 bases. CDR3 length equals 14 residues. Germline V gives CDR1 SGHTA, CDR2 FQGTGA. The CDR3 sequence is CASSPGTAPYEQYF. CDR3 bases: TGTGCCAGCAGCCCGGGGACAGCTCCCTACGAGCAGTACTTC.

The gene calls are TRBV5-4 and TRBJ2-7; 7 positions agree with TRBD1. This CDR3 is 15 amino acids long. CDR1 is SGHNT and CDR2 is YYREEE in the germline V gene (reference sequence). With 4 bases clipped from V and 9 bases from J, the junction kept 16 bases outside the gene matches. CDR3 region: CASSPSTGTDPRQYF. Written as DNA, the CDR3 is TGTGCCAGCAGCCCGAGTACCGGGACAGACCCCCGGCAGTACTTC.

The chain is built from TRBV25-1 and TRBJ2-3; TRBD2 agrees at 11 bases. CDR3 length: 17 amino acids. CDR1 and CDR2 (germline): MGHDK, SYGVNS. After removal of 0 bases from V and 1 base from J, the junction contained 3 bases not matched to a gene. The CDR3 loop is CASSEYIAGGGTDTQYF. The DNA for the CDR3 is TGTGCCAGCAGTGAATACATAGCGGGGGGGGGCACAGATACGCAGTATTTT.

The J gene is TRBJ1-6, the V gene TRBV23-1; TRBD1 is a possible D gene (5 bases). TRBV23-1 is classed as an ORF, of uncertain function. The CDR3 covers 13 residues. V lost 3 bases, J lost 5 bases, and 5 bases lay in between. In DNA form, the CDR3 reads TGCGCCAGCAGTCAGGACAATAATTCACCCCTCCACTTT. This codes for CASSQDNNSPLHF.

The V and J genes are TRBV27 and TRBJ1-4; D perhaps matches TRBD1 (5 bases). In germline, CDR1 is MNHEY, CDR2 SMNVEV (reference sequence). This CDR3 spans 12 amino acids. V shed 6 bases and J shed 14 bases, with 16 bases lying between them. The DNA of the CDR3 is TGTGCCAGCAGCTACTCGGACAATGACCTGTTTTTT. Translation: CASSYSDNDLFF.

The chain is built from TRBV12-3 or TRBV12-4 and TRBJ1-2; tentatively, D is TRBD1 (6 bases). V lost 3 bases to trimming and J lost 8 bases, with 13 bases between them. The CDR3 runs to 13 residues. The CDR3 here is CASSLRNRVGYTF. Written as DNA, the CDR3 is TGTGCCAGCAGTTTGCGGAACAGGGTAGGCTACACCTTC.

This clone was observed a handful of times. V usage is TRBV4-3 and J usage is TRBJ2-2; 9 nucleotides agree with TRBD2. In germline, CDR1 is LGHNA, CDR2 YSLEER. V gave up 0 bases and J gave up 6 bases; unmatched junction bases: 8. There are 17 residues in the CDR3. The CDR3 is CASSQDMVAGAPGELFF. In DNA form, the CDR3 reads TGCGCCAGCAGCCAAGATATGGTAGCGGGAGCCCCCGGGGAGCTGTTTTTT.

V is TRBV2 and J is TRBJ2-1; 10 nucleotides agree with TRBD2. Germline assignment: CDR1 SNHLY and CDR2 FYNNEI. The J segment lost 0 bases and the V segment lost 3 bases, leaving 17 bases of the junction unmatched. The CDR3 spans 21 residues. CDR3 sequence: CASSDPRTSGIYLSSYNEQFF. Written as DNA, the CDR3 is TGTGCCAGCAGTGATCCCCGGACTAGCGGAATATACCTGAGCTCCTACAATGAGCAGTTCTTC. The whole variable domain, remainder taken from reference TRBV2 and TRBJ2-1, is EPEVTQTPSHQVTQMGQEVILRCVPISNHLYFYWYRQILGQKVEFLVSFYNNEISEKSEIFDDQFSVERPDGSNFTLKIRSTKLEDSAMYFCASSDPRTSGIYLSSYNEQFFGPGTRLTVL.

The chain has TRBV23-1 and TRBJ2-7, with D hard to call. TRBV23-1 is an open reading frame whose function is uncertain. CDR3 length: 11 residues. V was pared by 3 bases and J by 4 bases, with 4 bases between. The CDR3 protein is CASSHVYEQYF. CDR3 coding DNA: TGCGCCAGCAGTCATGTATACGAGCAGTACTTC.

This chain connects TRBV9 to TRBJ1-6; no definite D call. Germline V gene lookup returns CDR1 SGDLS and CDR2 YYNGEE. V lost 2 bases to trimming and J lost 12 bases, with 15 bases between them. The CDR3 is made up of 14 amino acids. CDR3 protein: CASSVGTAPEPLHF. Written as DNA, the CDR3 is TGTGCCAGCAGCGTGGGAACGGCACCCGAACCCCTCCACTTT.

V usage is TRBV7-9 and J usage is TRBJ2-2; D ambiguous. The V gene lost 1 base and the J gene lost 5 bases, with 8 bases spanning the gap. In germline, CDR1 is SEHNR, CDR2 FQNEAQ (reference sequence). The CDR3 is made up of 14 amino acids. CDR3 in amino acids: CASSLGLGTGELFF. The CDR3 region has the DNA TGTGCCAGCAGCTTAGGTCTGGGAACCGGGGAGCTGTTTTTT.

V gene TRBV5-6 combines with J gene TRBJ2-7; 8 bases fit TRBD1. Germline-derived CDR1 and CDR2 are SGHDT and YYEEEE. V shed 0 bases and J 3 bases; nucleotides not matched to a gene: 8. The CDR3 extends over 16 amino acids. In DNA form, the CDR3 reads TGTGCCAGCAGCTTGGCCGGACAGGGAATAAGCTACGAGCAGTACTTC. This translates into CASSLAGQGISYEQYF. Together with reference TRBV5-6 and TRBJ2-7, the CDR3 gives the full variable domain: DAGVTQSPTHLIKTRGQQVTLRCSPKSGHDTVSWYQQALGQGPQFIFQYYEEEERQRGNFPDRFSGHQFPNYSSELNVNALLLGDSALYLCASSLAGQGISYEQYFGPGTRLTVT.

CDR3: CASSTGGTDTQYF. For the CDR3, the DNA is TGTGCCAGCAGCACGGGCGGCACAGATACGCAGTATTTT. The chain links TRBV7-7 to TRBJ2-3; D ambiguous. Germline V CDR1 and CDR2: SSHAT, FNYEAQ (reference sequence). The CDR3 extends over 13 amino acids. With 5 bases removed from V and 1 base from J, the gap between germline ends came to 7 bases.

V is TRBV4-2 and J is TRBJ2-2; no clear D. Germline lookup yields CDR1 LGHNA and CDR2 YNFKEQ. Trimming took off 4 bases at V and 8 bases at J, with 8 bases between the two ends. The CDR3 loop spans 12 amino acids. DNA of the CDR3: TGTGCCAGCAGCCGTCAGGTGGGGGAGCTGTTTTTT. Translating it yields CASSRQVGELFF.

The rearrangement uses TRBV9 and TRBJ2-7, with TRBD2 as a possible D gene (6 bases). Trimming pared 3 bases from V and 4 bases from J, leaving 17 bases between. Germline CDR1 and CDR2: SGDLS and YYNGEE. The CDR3 consists of 15 residues. In nucleotides, the CDR3 is TGTGCCAGCAGCGCGCGGGGTTCCTTTGAGTACGAGCAGTACTTC. Translated: CASSARGSFEYEQYF.